The entry below gives a single TCR beta chain sequence along with its context. From germline, CDR1 is SNHLY and CDR2 FYNNEI. This CDR3 is 11 amino acids long. This record comes from a study of blood T cell repertoires in COVID-19. Study-level information: Spain, Italy and the United States supplied samples that represented acute and convalescent COVID-19. PBMCs, B-cell-depleted T cells, or T cells provided the cDNA or gDNA that made up the material.

Original handling: Researchers report that nucleated cell counts were estimated from reference gene primer amplification. Profiled with immunoSEQ multiplex PCR; TCRdb holds only in-frame clones, not every one. The D gene and trimming were derived from the DNA, and the V and J assignments and clone size from that table. The data hold about 120,000 clones, with approximately 90% observed a single time. This chain connects TRBV2 to TRBJ1-2, with 7 bases aligning to TRBD1. The sequenced material came from peripheral blood. This sequence was found in a man between 60 and 75 years old with COVID-19, enrolled during active disease. CDR3 sequence (DNA): TGTGCGATCGGGACAGCCTATGGCTACACCTTC. This translates into CAIGTAYGYTF.